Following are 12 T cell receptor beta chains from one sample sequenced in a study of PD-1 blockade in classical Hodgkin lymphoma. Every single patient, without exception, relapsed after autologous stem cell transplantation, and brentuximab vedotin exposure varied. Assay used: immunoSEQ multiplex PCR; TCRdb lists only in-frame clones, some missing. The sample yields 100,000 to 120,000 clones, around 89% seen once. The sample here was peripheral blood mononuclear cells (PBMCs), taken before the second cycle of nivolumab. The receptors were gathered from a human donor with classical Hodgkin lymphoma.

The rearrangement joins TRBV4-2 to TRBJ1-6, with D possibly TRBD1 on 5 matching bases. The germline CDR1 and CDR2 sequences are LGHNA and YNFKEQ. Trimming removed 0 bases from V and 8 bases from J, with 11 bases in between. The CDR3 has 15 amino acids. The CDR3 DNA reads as TGTGCCAGCAGCCAAGAGAAACAGGAGCATTCACCCCTCCACTTT. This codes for CASSQEKQEHSPLHF.

The CDR3 protein is CASSLARGGRTDTQYF. The CDR3 DNA sequence: TGTGCCAGCAGCTTAGCGCGGGGCGGGAGAACAGATACGCAGTATTTT. J is TRBJ2-3 and V is TRBV7-2, with 7 positions matching TRBD2. CDR1 is SGHTA, CDR2 FQGNSA, per germline. With 0 bases clipped from V and 3 bases from J, the junction kept 6 bases outside the gene matches. The CDR3 length is 16 residues.

CDR3 nucleotide sequence: TGTGCCAGCAGTGGGACTAGCGTCGACAATGAGCAGTTCTTC. Protein: CASSGTSVDNEQFF. The V and J genes are TRBV2 and TRBJ2-1, with 9 bases lining up with TRBD2. CDR3 length equals 14 residues. Per germline, CDR1 SNHLY and CDR2 FYNNEI. V was clipped by 4 bases and J by 5 bases; unmatched bases: 3. The full variable domain, in which reference TRBV2 and TRBJ2-1 provide the parts outside the CDR3, is EPEVTQTPSHQVTQMGQEVILRCVPISNHLYFYWYRQILGQKVEFLVSFYNNEISEKSEIFDDQFSVERPDGSNFTLKIRSTKLEDSAMYFCASSGTSVDNEQFFGPGTRLTVL.

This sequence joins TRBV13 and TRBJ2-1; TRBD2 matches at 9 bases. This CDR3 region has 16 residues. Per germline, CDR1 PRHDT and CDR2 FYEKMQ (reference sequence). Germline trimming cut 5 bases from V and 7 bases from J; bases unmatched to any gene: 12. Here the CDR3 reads CASSILSGSDGNEQFF. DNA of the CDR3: TGTGCCAGCAGCATACTTAGCGGGAGCGACGGAAATGAGCAGTTCTTC.

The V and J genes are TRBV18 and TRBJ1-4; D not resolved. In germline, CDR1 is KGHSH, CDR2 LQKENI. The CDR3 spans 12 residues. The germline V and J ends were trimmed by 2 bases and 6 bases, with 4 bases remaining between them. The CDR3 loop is CASSPNYEKLFF. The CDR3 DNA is TGTGCCAGCTCACCAAATTATGAAAAACTGTTTTTT. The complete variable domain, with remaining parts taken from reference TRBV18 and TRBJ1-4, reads NAGVMQNPRHLVRRRGQEARLRCSPMKGHSHVYWYRQLPEEGLKFMVYLQKENIIDESGMPKERFSAEFPKEGPSILRIQQVVRGDSAAYFCASSPNYEKLFFGSGTQLSVL.

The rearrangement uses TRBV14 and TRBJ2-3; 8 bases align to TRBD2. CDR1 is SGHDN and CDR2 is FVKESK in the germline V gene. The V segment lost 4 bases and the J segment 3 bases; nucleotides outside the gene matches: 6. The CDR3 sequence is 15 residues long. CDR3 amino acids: CASSPGLVPTDTQYF. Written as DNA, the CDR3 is TGTGCCAGCAGCCCGGGACTAGTCCCTACAGATACGCAGTATTTT.

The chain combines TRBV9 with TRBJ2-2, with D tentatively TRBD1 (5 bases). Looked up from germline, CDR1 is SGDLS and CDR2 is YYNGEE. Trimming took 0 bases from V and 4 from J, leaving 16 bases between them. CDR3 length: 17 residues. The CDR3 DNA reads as TGTGCCAGCAGCGTAGAACGGAATCCAAGGGGCACCGGGGAGCTGTTTTTT. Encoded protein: CASSVERNPRGTGELFF.

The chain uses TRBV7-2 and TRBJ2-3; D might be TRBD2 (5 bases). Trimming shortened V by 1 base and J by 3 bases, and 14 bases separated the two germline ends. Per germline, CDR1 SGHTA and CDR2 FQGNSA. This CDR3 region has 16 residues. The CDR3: CASSLEAPRGTDTQYF. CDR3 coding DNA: TGTGCCAGCAGCTTAGAAGCGCCGAGAGGGACAGATACGCAGTATTTT. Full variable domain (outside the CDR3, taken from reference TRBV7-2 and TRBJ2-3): GAGVSQSPSNKVTEKGKDVELRCDPISGHTALYWYRQSLGQGLEFLIYFQGNSAPDKSGLPSDRFSAERTGGSVSTLTIQRTQQEDSAVYLCASSLEAPRGTDTQYFGPGTRLTVL.

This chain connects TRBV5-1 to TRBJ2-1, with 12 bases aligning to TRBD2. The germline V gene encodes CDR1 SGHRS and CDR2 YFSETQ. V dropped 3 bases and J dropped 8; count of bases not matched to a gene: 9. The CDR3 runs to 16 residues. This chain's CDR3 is CASSSYLAGGLDEQFF. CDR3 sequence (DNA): TGCGCCAGCAGCTCCTACCTAGCGGGAGGGCTCGATGAGCAGTTCTTC.

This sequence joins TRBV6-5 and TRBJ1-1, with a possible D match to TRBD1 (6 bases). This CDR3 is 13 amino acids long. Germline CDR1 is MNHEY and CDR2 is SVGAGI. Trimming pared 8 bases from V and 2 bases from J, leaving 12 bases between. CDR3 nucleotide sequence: TGTGCCAGCGCTGAGGGACAAAACACTGAAGCTTTCTTT. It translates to CASAEGQNTEAFF.

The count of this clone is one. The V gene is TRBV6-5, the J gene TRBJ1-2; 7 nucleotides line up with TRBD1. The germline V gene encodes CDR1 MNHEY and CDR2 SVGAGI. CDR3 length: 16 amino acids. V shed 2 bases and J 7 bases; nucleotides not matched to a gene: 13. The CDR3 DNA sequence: TGTGCCAGCAGTTACCGCGCGCCCACAGGGGAACGTGGCTACACCTTC. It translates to CASSYRAPTGERGYTF.

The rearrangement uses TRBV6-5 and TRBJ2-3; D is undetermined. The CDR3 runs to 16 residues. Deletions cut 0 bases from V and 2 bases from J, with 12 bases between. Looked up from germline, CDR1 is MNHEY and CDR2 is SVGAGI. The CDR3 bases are TGTGCCAGCAGTTACTCCCGCTCAAGTAACACAGATACGCAGTATTTT. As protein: CASSYSRSSNTDTQYF.